In its sample, the clone carrying this T cell receptor (beta chain) was seen a few times. The data stem from a study of molecular identifiers for immune sequencing clone quantification. The CDR3 covers 14 residues. The germline V and J ends were trimmed by 4 bases and 6 bases, with 14 bases remaining between them. Germline-derived CDR1 and CDR2 are SGHAT and FQNNGV. TCRdb redid the calling of the PCR reads with MiXCR, one entry per CDR3 protein. The sample contains around 460,000 distinct CDR3 sequences, about a fifth of which appear only once. Specimen: naive CD8+ T cells from blood, with Jurkat cell RNA spiked in. Stated subset: FACS-sorted CD8+CD4-CCR7+CD45RA+ naive T cells. This chain joins TRBV11-2 and TRBJ2-3; possibly TRBD2 for D (5 bases). The TCR was taken from a human donor in good health. Some libraries in this study had Jurkat cell RNA spiked in. CDR3: CASSSTGSGDTQYF. The CDR3 nucleotides read TGTGCCAGCAGCTCGACGGGATCCGGGGATACGCAGTATTTT.